This entry is about one T cell receptor beta chain. Its specificity is not known. A much larger clone lies a single base off, so this may be a read error. As the CDR3 is not closed by the conserved phenylalanine or tryptophan, this likely results from a read error. This CDR3 is built from 14 residues. Between the trimmed V and J ends, which lost 5 bases and 0 bases, there was a span of 8 bases. With around 490 ng total RNA as template and a constant-region primer, TCR beta cDNA was made. Generation of the TCR beta libraries relied on three nested multiplex PCR rounds using slightly modified ARM-PCR. TRBV1-TRBV30 forward primers and a C-beta reverse primer were used in the first two PCR rounds, which each ran for about 10 cycles. TCRdb independently ran MiXCR on the multiplex PCR reads; one entry per CDR3 protein. The sample lists a few hundred thousand distinct CDR3 sequences, around three fifths occurring once.

This entry comes from a study of tumor-infiltrating lymphocytes in primary liver carcinoma. Points from the study as a whole: Comparison of CD4+ and CD8+ repertoires was precluded by bulk unsorted samples.

Both blood RNA, taken from unsorted whole blood, and germline DNA were extracted. The specimen sequenced was peripheral blood. The clonotype originates from a woman younger than 45 with primary liver carcinoma and hepatitis B virus infection. This sequence joins TRBV12-3 or TRBV12-4 and TRBJ1-5, with no clear D. The CDR3 here is CASSLGVSNQPQHY. The CDR3 nucleotides are TGTGCCAGCAGTCTAGGTGTTAGCAATCAGCCCCAGCATTAT.